Each of the 8 T cell receptor beta chains below was sequenced from the same sample in a study of cytomegalovirus exposure and HLA in healthy donors. 60 Vbeta and 13 Jbeta primers were used in PCR. The assay was immunoSEQ multiplex PCR, and TCRdb's table has in-frame clones only and misses some. The sample shows 200,000 to 250,000 clones, roughly 83% of them seen only once. The source material was PBMCs. The receptors originated from a boy aged 2 to 10 in good health and CMV-seronegative.

The chain is built from TRBV6-1 and TRBJ1-1; perhaps TRBD1 as D (5 bases). This CDR3 has 13 amino acids. Deletions cut 5 bases from V and 2 bases from J, with 9 bases between. Per the germline V gene, CDR1 is MNHNS and CDR2 is SASEGT. CDR3 DNA sequence: TGTGCCAGCAGTTTCACAGGAAACACTGAAGCTTTCTTT. This encodes CASSFTGNTEAFF.

The V and J genes are TRBV9 and TRBJ2-5; tentative D call: TRBD2 (5 bases). V lost 0 bases, J lost 4 bases, and 13 bases lay in between. Per germline, CDR1 SGDLS and CDR2 YYNGEE. The CDR3 has 15 amino acids. The CDR3 coding sequence is TGTGCCAGCAGCGTAGTTGGTAGCGCAAGAGAGACCCAGTACTTC. Protein sequence: CASSVVGSARETQYF.

V gene TRBV11-2 combines with J gene TRBJ2-7, with TRBD1 matching over 10 bases. This CDR3 has 14 residues. In germline, CDR1 is SGHAT, CDR2 FQNNGV. V was pared by 5 bases and J by 4 bases, with 5 bases of the junction left unmatched. For the CDR3, the DNA is TGTGCCAGCAGCCCCGGACAGGGGGTTTACGAGCAGTACTTC. It codes for CASSPGQGVYEQYF.

This clone appeared once. This sequence joins TRBV6-5 and TRBJ2-2, with 7 bases lining up with TRBD2. V shed 4 bases and J 4 bases; nucleotides not matched to a gene: 9. The CDR3 sequence is 16 residues long. Germline-derived CDR1 and CDR2 are MNHEY and SVGAGI. DNA for the CDR3: TGTGCCAGCAGTTGGGTGGGAGGGCCGCGCACCGGGGAGCTGTTTTTT. It encodes CASSWVGGPRTGELFF.

This clone occurred a few times. The sample contains more than one DNA sequence encoding this CDR3. This chain joins TRBV18 and TRBJ2-7; 11 nucleotides match TRBD1. The germline gives CDR1 KGHSH, CDR2 LQKENI. The V and J ends lost 3 bases and 3 bases, in that order; junction bases with no gene match: 1. This CDR3 spans 14 amino acids. The CDR3 coding sequence is TGTGCCAGCTCACCGGGGACAGGGGGCTACGAGCAGTACTTC. It codes for CASSPGTGGYEQYF.

The J gene is TRBJ1-3, the V gene TRBV10-3, with TRBD1 matching over 10 bases. The trim removed 2 bases at V and 4 bases at J, leaving 5 bases unmatched. The CDR3 has 16 amino acids. Germline lookup yields CDR1 ENHRY and CDR2 SYGVKD. The CDR3 protein is CAISEPDRGDGNTIYF. In nucleotides, the CDR3 is TGTGCCATCAGTGAGCCGGACAGGGGGGACGGAAACACCATATATTTT.

CDR3 residues: CASSLDSGPETQYF. The CDR3 DNA reads TGTGCCAGCAGCTTAGATTCAGGGCCAGAGACCCAGTACTTC. The chain carries TRBV7-2 and TRBJ2-5; TRBD1 is a possible D gene (5 bases). Trimming shortened V by 1 base and J by 4 bases, and 10 bases separated the two germline ends. There are 14 residues in the CDR3. Germline-derived CDR1 and CDR2 are SGHTA and FQGNSA.

The V gene is TRBV11-2, the J gene TRBJ2-1; 9 nucleotides line up with TRBD2. Germline V gene lookup returns CDR1 SGHAT and CDR2 FQNNGV. The junction had 8 bases not matched to a gene; V was cut back by 0 bases and J by 8 bases. The CDR3 runs to 16 residues. The CDR3 sequence: CASSLESGGSGYEQFF. The CDR3 bases are TGTGCCAGCAGCTTAGAAAGCGGGGGGAGCGGGTATGAGCAGTTCTTC.